The 32 T cell receptor beta chains below were found in one sample sequenced in a study of human T cells and chemical hapten exposure. TCRdb passed the RACE reads through MiXCR, listing each CDR3 protein once. This table has about 37,000 distinct CDR3 sequences, roughly 5% appearing once. Time point reported: healthy volunteer bleed at 6 weeks. The authors' total RNA extraction used unfractionated whole blood. Material: whole blood. These receptors were taken from a human donor in good health. Some clones in this sample may be carry-over from other donors' samples.

This clonotype was seen repeatedly, ten times or more. V gene TRBV30 combines with J gene TRBJ1-1; D gene unclear. V lost 0 bases and J lost 0, with 8 bases in between. Germline values: CDR1 GTSNPN, CDR2 SVGIG (reference sequence). The CDR3 has 14 amino acids. CDR3 amino acids: CAWSVGLMNTEAFF. CDR3 DNA: TGTGCCTGGAGTGTAGGTCTCATGAACACTGAAGCTTTCTTT.

This clonotype came up many times. V is TRBV28 and J is TRBJ2-1; 7 positions agree with TRBD1. Germline V gene data show CDR1 as MDHEN and CDR2 as SYDVKM. This CDR3 has 14 amino acids. Trimming took 6 bases from V and 5 from J; bases not matched to a gene: 7. The CDR3 DNA is TGTGCCAGCAGAGTTCTGACAGGGAACAATGAGCAGTTCTTC. Its translation: CASRVLTGNNEQFF.

This clonotype has just a few counts. This chain uses TRBV6-2 or TRBV6-3 with TRBJ1-5; 7 positions match TRBD1. Trimming cost V 7 bases and J 5 bases; bases outside gene matches: 8. CDR3 size: 14 residues. Germline assignment: CDR1 MNHEY and CDR2 SVGEGT. The CDR3 bases are TGTGCCAGCACCCATCGACAGGGCTATCAGCCCCAGCATTTT. Amino acid sequence: CASTHRQGYQPQHF.

At least ten counts were recorded for this clonotype. This chain uses TRBV3-1 with TRBJ2-3; D unclear. Germline lookup yields CDR1 LGHDT and CDR2 YNNKEL (reference sequence). The V end was cut by 4 bases, the J end by 6 bases, with 11 bases between. The CDR3 consists of 13 residues. The CDR3 DNA sequence: TGTGCCAGCAGCCCTCTCTCGGGTGATACGCAGTATTTT. It codes for CASSPLSGDTQYF.

This clonotype has at least ten counts. The rearrangement links TRBV12-3 or TRBV12-4 to TRBJ1-1, with D possibly matching TRBD1 (5 bases). The CDR3 contains 14 residues. Trimming pared 3 bases from V and 3 bases from J, leaving 11 bases between. This CDR3 is CASSFIAGDTEAFF. The DNA for the CDR3 is TGTGCCAGCAGTTTCATCGCGGGGGACACTGAAGCTTTCTTT.

This clonotype rates as medium-sized. CDR3 in amino acids: CASSLSRTGRGEKLFF. CDR3 DNA: TGTGCCAGCAGCTTAAGCCGGACAGGGAGAGGGGAAAAACTGTTTTTT. The V and J genes are TRBV7-2 and TRBJ1-4, with 8 bases matching TRBD1. The V segment lost 2 bases and the J segment 8 bases; nucleotides outside the gene matches: 10. Per germline, CDR1 SGHTA and CDR2 FQGNSA. CDR3 length: 16 amino acids. Complete variable domain (other parts from reference TRBV7-2 and TRBJ1-4): GAGVSQSPSNKVTEKGKDVELRCDPISGHTALYWYRQSLGQGLEFLIYFQGNSAPDKSGLPSDRFSAERTGGSVSTLTIQRTQQEDSAVYLCASSLSRTGRGEKLFFGSGTQLSVL.

Details on this clonotype: A much larger clone sits a single nucleotide away, making a read error possible. The chain couples TRBV7-9 to TRBJ1-1, with D perhaps matching TRBD1 (6 bases). This CDR3 is built from 15 residues. Germline V gives CDR1 SEHNR, CDR2 FQNEAQ (reference sequence). CDR3 region: CANSHREGGETEAFF. The DNA of the CDR3 is TGTGCCAACAGCCACCGTGAGGGGGGGGAGACTGAAGCTTTCTTT.

This clonotype turned up a few times. The rearrangement links TRBV19 to TRBJ1-5; D is undetermined. V was shortened by 3 bases and J by 0 bases, with 9 bases between the two germline ends. Germline CDR1 and CDR2: LNHDA and SQIVND (reference sequence). The CDR3 contains 15 residues. CDR3 residues: CASSMELYSNQPQHF. The CDR3, as DNA: TGTGCCAGTAGTATGGAACTCTATAGCAATCAGCCCCAGCATTTT.

In its sample, this clonotype was seen once. It may be a read error: a sequence one base away is much more abundant. The chain combines TRBV5-1 with TRBJ2-7, with 12 nucleotides matching TRBD1. The CDR3 runs 17 residues. J gave up 3 bases and V 4 bases, and 11 bases lay outside the gene matches. The germline V gene encodes CDR1 SGHRS and CDR2 YFSETQ. CDR3 amino acids: CASSLGTGGYSDYEQYF. The CDR3 coding sequence is TGCGCCAGCAGCCTTGGGACAGGGGGCTATTCGGACTACGAGCAGTACTTC.

This clonotype was observed a handful of times. This chain links TRBV24-1 with TRBJ2-7, with 8 bases that match TRBD2. Germline values: CDR1 KGHDR, CDR2 SFDVKD. V dropped 12 bases and J dropped 0; count of bases not matched to a gene: 12. The CDR3 sequence is 15 residues long. CDR3 protein: CAPCAGGADSYEQYF. The CDR3 coding sequence is TGTGCCCCTTGTGCGGGGGGCGCTGACTCCTACGAGCAGTACTTC.

This chain links TRBV19 with TRBJ1-2; D remains ambiguous. The ends were cut back, 7 bases at V and 4 bases at J, with 13 bases in the middle. The germline V gene has CDR1 LNHDA and CDR2 SQIVND (reference sequence). CDR3 length equals 13 residues. The CDR3 sequence: CASNPAPIYGYTF. CDR3 sequence (DNA): TGTGCCAGTAACCCAGCGCCCATCTATGGCTACACCTTC.

By proportion, this clonotype is medium-sized. The genes are TRBV29-1 and TRBJ2-5; 9 nucleotides agree with TRBD2. Germline CDR1 and CDR2: SQVTM and ANQGSEA. The CDR3 spans 16 residues. The junction had 6 bases not matched to a gene; V was cut back by 1 base and J by 0 bases. The CDR3 loop is CSVEGFAGGYQETQYF. CDR3 DNA sequence: TGCAGCGTTGAAGGTTTCGCGGGAGGGTACCAAGAGACCCAGTACTTC.

This clonotype occurred many times. V is TRBV6-6 and J is TRBJ1-1; no definite D call. Germline V gives CDR1 MNHNY, CDR2 SVGAGI (reference sequence). CDR3 size: 12 residues. V was cut by 2 bases and J by 2 bases, with 3 bases left in between. This CDR3 is CASSYQNTEAFF. The CDR3 nucleotides are TGTGCCAGCAGTTACCAAAACACTGAAGCTTTCTTT.

This clonotype was observed at least ten times. The CDR3 DNA sequence: TGTGCCAGCAGGGTAGAAGCGGAAACCGGGGAGCTGTTTTTT. It is translated as CASRVEAETGELFF. V gene TRBV2 combines with J gene TRBJ2-2; D might be TRBD2 (5 bases). With 6 bases removed from V and 5 bases from J, the gap between germline ends came to 13 bases. The CDR3 loop spans 14 amino acids. Germline CDR1 reads SNHLY; CDR2 reads FYNNEI. Drawing the rest from reference TRBV2 and TRBJ2-2, the complete variable domain is EPEVTQTPSHQVTQMGQEVILRCVPISNHLYFYWYRQILGQKVEFLVSFYNNEISEKSEIFDDQFSVERPDGSNFTLKIRSTKLEDSAMYFCASRVEAETGELFFGEGSRLTVL.

Ten or more counts support this clonotype. This rearrangement joins TRBV10-3 to TRBJ2-3; perhaps TRBD1 as D (6 bases). The CDR3 has 16 amino acids. The V end lost 2 bases, the J end lost 4 bases, and 16 bases lay between the germline ends. Per the germline V gene, CDR1 is ENHRY and CDR2 is SYGVKD. The CDR3: CAISEVGGERADTQYF. The CDR3 DNA follows: TGTGCCATCAGTGAGGTAGGGGGAGAGAGAGCAGATACGCAGTATTTT.

This clonotype was detected many times. The chain has TRBV2 and TRBJ2-1; 11 bases agree with TRBD1. CDR1 and CDR2 from the germline V gene are SNHLY and FYNNEI. The ends lost 6 bases at V and 4 bases at J; junction bases unmatched: 5. This CDR3 region has 15 residues. DNA of the CDR3: TGTGCCAGCAGAGCGGACAGGGGGCCATACAATGAGCAGTTCTTC. It codes for CASRADRGPYNEQFF.

V and J are TRBV20-1 and TRBJ2-5, with D perhaps matching TRBD1 (5 bases). Between the trimmed V and J ends, which lost 2 bases and 5 bases, there was a span of 12 bases. The CDR3 has 13 residues. Germline CDR1 is DFQATT and CDR2 is SNEGSKA (reference sequence). CDR3 in DNA: TGCAGTGCTAGACAAGCAGGGCGGGAGACCCAGTACTTC. This codes for CSARQAGRETQYF.

The chain is built from TRBV5-1 and TRBJ1-2; D gene ambiguous. Trimming removed 4 bases from V and 3 bases from J, with 10 bases in between. Germline V gene sequence: CDR1 SGHRS, CDR2 YFSETQ. There are 13 residues in the CDR3. The CDR3 is CASSPREHYGYTF. The CDR3 DNA sequence: TGCGCCAGCAGCCCCCGGGAACACTATGGCTACACCTTC.

This clonotype has only a few counts. V gene TRBV7-2 combines with J gene TRBJ1-2; TRBD1 matches at 10 bases. Germline loops: CDR1 SGHTA, CDR2 FQGNSA. V trimming: 2 bases; J trimming: 8 bases; junction bases outside the gene matches: 8. The CDR3 is 15 amino acids. This chain's CDR3 is CASSLRGGQGIGYTF. The CDR3 region has the DNA TGTGCCAGCAGCTTAAGGGGGGGACAGGGGATCGGCTACACCTTC. The full variable domain, with the rest looked up from reference TRBV7-2 and TRBJ1-2, is GAGVSQSPSNKVTEKGKDVELRCDPISGHTALYWYRQSLGQGLEFLIYFQGNSAPDKSGLPSDRFSAERTGGSVSTLTIQRTQQEDSAVYLCASSLRGGQGIGYTFGSGTRLTVV.

The chain recombines TRBV7-9 with TRBJ1-2, with a weak D call TRBD1 (6 bases). This CDR3 contains 13 residues. V lost 2 bases and J lost 3, with 7 bases in between. Looked up from germline, CDR1 is SEHNR and CDR2 is FQNEAQ (reference sequence). CDR3 sequence reads: CASSLSGDYGYTF. The CDR3 DNA sequence: TGTGCCAGCAGCTTATCAGGGGACTATGGCTACACCTTC.

This clonotype was detected once. The rearrangement joins TRBV6-5 to TRBJ2-7, with 7 bases that match TRBD1. The CDR3 is 15 residues long. The trim removed 5 bases at V and 5 bases at J, leaving 12 bases unmatched. The germline gives CDR1 MNHEY, CDR2 SVGAGI. In DNA, the CDR3 is TGTGCCAGCAGTGCCTACCGGGACAGCACCCACGAGCAGTACTTC. Residues: CASSAYRDSTHEQYF.

The DNA for the CDR3 is TGTGCCAGCAACAAGGATCTGAACACTGAAGCTTTCTTT. Translation: CASNKDLNTEAFF. The chain links TRBV28 to TRBJ1-1, with D hard to call. The CDR3 is 13 residues long. The germline V gene has CDR1 MDHEN and CDR2 SYDVKM. V lost 7 bases and J 0 bases, leaving 9 bases between the germline ends.

Ten or more counts support this clonotype. This sequence joins TRBV18 and TRBJ2-5, with D hard to call. V was trimmed by 1 base and J by 3 bases, leaving 9 bases between them. In germline, CDR1 is KGHSH, CDR2 LQKENI. The CDR3 extends over 14 amino acids. The CDR3 sequence: CASSPQQREETQYF. The CDR3 DNA reads TGTGCCAGCTCACCACAACAGAGAGAAGAGACCCAGTACTTC.

The chain recombines TRBV12-3 or TRBV12-4 with TRBJ1-2, with 7 bases identical to TRBD1. The trim removed 5 bases at V and 7 bases at J, leaving 10 bases unmatched. CDR3 length equals 14 residues. Here the CDR3 reads CASSRPTTGSGYTF. The CDR3 DNA reads TGTGCCAGCAGTAGACCCACGACAGGGTCTGGCTACACCTTC.

This clonotype was recorded at least ten times. V and J are TRBV7-2 and TRBJ2-6; possible D gene TRBD2, 5 bases. The germline V gene encodes CDR1 SGHTA and CDR2 FQGNSA. The V and J ends lost 5 bases and 4 bases respectively, with 12 bases between them. The CDR3 totals 15 residues. DNA for the CDR3: TGTGCCAGCAGCGCCAGCGAGGGAGGGGCCAACGTCCTGACTTTC. This gives the protein CASSASEGGANVLTF.

The table lists this clonotype with many counts. The chain uses TRBV6-5 and TRBJ2-7, with 8 bases lining up with TRBD2. Looked up from germline, CDR1 is MNHEY and CDR2 is SVGAGI. The CDR3 covers 13 residues. After removal of 11 bases from V and 4 bases from J, the junction contained 10 bases not matched to a gene. CDR3 in DNA: TGTGCCTCGGGGGGGGCTAAGTCTTACGAGCAGTACTTC. Protein product: CASGGAKSYEQYF.

This clonotype was detected many times. The rearrangement links TRBV11-2 to TRBJ2-7, with D hard to call. Trimming shortened V by 2 bases and J by 1 base, and 6 bases separated the two germline ends. Germline V gene lookup returns CDR1 SGHAT and CDR2 FQNNGV. The CDR3 covers 13 residues. The CDR3 nucleotides are TGTGCCAGCAGCTTATTGCAGTCCTACGAGCAGTACTTC. Its translation: CASSLLQSYEQYF.

This clonotype came up many times. The chain employs TRBV2 and TRBJ2-4, with a tentative D call TRBD1 (6 bases). The germline gives CDR1 SNHLY, CDR2 FYNNEI. The V end was cut by 7 bases, the J end by 0 bases, with 16 bases between. The CDR3 runs to 16 residues. The CDR3 here is CASTTDRSLAKNIQYF. For the CDR3, the DNA is TGTGCCAGCACCACGGACAGAAGTCTAGCCAAAAACATTCAGTACTTC.

This clonotype was seen only a few times. J is TRBJ2-1 and V is TRBV14, with TRBD2 as a possible D gene (6 bases). V gave up 3 bases and J gave up 7 bases, with 13 bases separating them. The CDR3 contains 14 residues. Germline V lookup: CDR1 SGHDN, CDR2 FVKESK. As DNA, the CDR3 is TGTGCCAGCAGCCACGGAAACCTAGCGAATGAGCAGTTCTTC. Its translation: CASSHGNLANEQFF.

This clonotype was seen many times. The V and J genes are TRBV2 and TRBJ1-1; 7 bases match TRBD1. This CDR3 contains 15 residues. Germline CDR1 reads SNHLY; CDR2 reads FYNNEI. Trimming removed 2 bases from V and 4 bases from J; junction bases left unmatched: 7. CDR3 DNA: TGTGCCAGCAGTGAACAGGGGGTAGAACGCACTGAAGCTTTCTTT. Its protein product is CASSEQGVERTEAFF.

This clonotype appeared many times. The V call is TRBV6-5, the J call TRBJ1-4, with D maybe TRBD1 (6 bases). This CDR3 is built from 15 residues. Trimming removed 0 bases at V and 7 bases at J, with 12 bases between. Germline lookup yields CDR1 MNHEY and CDR2 SVGAGI. For the CDR3, the DNA is TGTGCCAGCAGTTACTCAATGAGGGGGGCTGAAAAACTGTTTTTT. It translates to CASSYSMRGAEKLFF.

The chain carries TRBV20-1 and TRBJ1-2, with 10 bases lining up with TRBD1. Losses at the gene ends were 5 bases for V and 8 bases for J; bases not matched to a gene: 17. The CDR3 is 16 amino acids. Germline V CDR1 and CDR2: DFQATT, SNEGSKA (reference sequence). The DNA for the CDR3 is TGCAGTGCTTCTACCGGTATAGGGACAGGGGTAGAAGGCTACACCTTC. Amino acids: CSASTGIGTGVEGYTF.